The present TCR beta chain was sequenced within a study of blood T cell repertoires in COVID-19. Trimming stripped 5 bases from V and 1 base from J, with 11 bases between. Germline CDR1 MNHEY, CDR2 SMNVEV (reference sequence). The CDR3 contains 14 residues. Sequenced by immunoSEQ multiplex PCR; TCRdb stores in-frame clones only, minus some. In the table there are a few hundred thousand clones, roughly 89% of which are singletons. The chain joins TRBV27 to TRBJ1-1; weak D call: TRBD1 (6 bases). The receptor comes from a woman in her 30s with COVID-19, enrolled during active disease. Sequenced: peripheral blood. DNA for the CDR3: TGTGCCAGCAGTCGTGACAGGTCGAACACTGAAGCTTTCTTT. Residues: CASSRDRSNTEAFF.